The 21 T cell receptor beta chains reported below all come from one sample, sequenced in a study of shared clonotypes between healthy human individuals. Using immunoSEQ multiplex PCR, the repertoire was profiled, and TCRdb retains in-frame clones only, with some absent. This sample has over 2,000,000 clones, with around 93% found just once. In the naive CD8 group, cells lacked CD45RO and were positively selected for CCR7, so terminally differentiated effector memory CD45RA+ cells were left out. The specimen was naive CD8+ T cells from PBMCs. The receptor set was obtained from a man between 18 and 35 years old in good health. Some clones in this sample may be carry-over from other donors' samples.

The CDR3 reads CASSQGNQPQHF. CDR3 DNA sequence: TGTGCCAGCAGCCAGGGCAATCAGCCCCAGCATTTT. The chain couples TRBV9 to TRBJ1-5; no firm D call. Trimming removed 4 bases at V and 2 bases at J, with 4 bases between. Germline-derived CDR1 and CDR2 are SGDLS and YYNGEE. CDR3 length: 12 residues.

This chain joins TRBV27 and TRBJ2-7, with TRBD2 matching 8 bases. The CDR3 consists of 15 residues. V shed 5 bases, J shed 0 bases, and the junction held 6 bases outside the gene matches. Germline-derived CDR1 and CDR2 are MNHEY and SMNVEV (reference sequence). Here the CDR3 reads CASSVLAGISYEQYF. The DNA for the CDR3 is TGTGCCAGCAGTGTTCTAGCGGGTATCTCCTACGAGCAGTACTTC.

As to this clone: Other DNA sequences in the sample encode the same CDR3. CDR3 amino acids: CASSFGDTEAFF. CDR3 nucleotides: TGTGCCAGTAGTTTCGGTGACACTGAAGCTTTCTTT. The chain recombines TRBV19 with TRBJ1-1; D remains ambiguous. Germline CDR1 LNHDA, CDR2 SQIVND (reference sequence). The CDR3 has 12 residues. V lost 5 bases to trimming and J lost 3 bases, with 7 bases between them.

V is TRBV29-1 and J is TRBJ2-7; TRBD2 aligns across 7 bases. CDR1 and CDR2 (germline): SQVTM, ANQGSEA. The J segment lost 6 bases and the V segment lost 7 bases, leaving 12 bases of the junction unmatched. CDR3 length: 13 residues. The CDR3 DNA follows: TGCAGCGCCTCTAGCGGACTCCGTGGCGAGCAGTACTTC. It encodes CSASSGLRGEQYF.

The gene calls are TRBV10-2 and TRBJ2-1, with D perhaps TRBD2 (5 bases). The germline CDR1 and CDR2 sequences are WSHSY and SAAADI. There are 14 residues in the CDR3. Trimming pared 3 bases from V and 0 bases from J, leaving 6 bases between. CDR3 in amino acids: CASSDGGSYNEQFF. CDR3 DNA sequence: TGCGCCAGCAGTGATGGAGGCTCCTACAATGAGCAGTTCTTC.

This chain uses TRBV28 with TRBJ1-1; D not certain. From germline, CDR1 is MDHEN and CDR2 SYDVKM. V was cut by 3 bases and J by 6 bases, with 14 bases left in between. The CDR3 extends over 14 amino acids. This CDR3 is CASSFSTEPAEAFF. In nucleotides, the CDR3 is TGTGCCAGCAGTTTCTCTACGGAACCGGCTGAAGCTTTCTTT.

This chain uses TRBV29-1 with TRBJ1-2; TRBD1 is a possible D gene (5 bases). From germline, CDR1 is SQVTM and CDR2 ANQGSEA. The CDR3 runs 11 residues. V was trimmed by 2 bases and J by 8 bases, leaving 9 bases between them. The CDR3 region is CSVERGYGYTF. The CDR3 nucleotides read TGCAGCGTTGAAAGGGGTTACGGCTACACCTTC. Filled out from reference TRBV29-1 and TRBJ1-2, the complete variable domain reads SAVISQKPSRDICQRGTSLTIQCQVDSQVTMMFWYRQQPGQSLTLIATANQGSEATYESGFVIDKFPISRPNLTFSTLTVSNMSPEDSSIYLCSVERGYGYTFGSGTRLTVV.

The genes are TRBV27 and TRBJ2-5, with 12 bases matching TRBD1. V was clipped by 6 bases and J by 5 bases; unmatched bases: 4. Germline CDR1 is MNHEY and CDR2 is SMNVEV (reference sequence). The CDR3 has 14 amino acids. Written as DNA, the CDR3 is TGTGCCAGCAGGGGGACAGGGGGCTGGGAGACCCAGTACTTC. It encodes CASRGTGGWETQYF.

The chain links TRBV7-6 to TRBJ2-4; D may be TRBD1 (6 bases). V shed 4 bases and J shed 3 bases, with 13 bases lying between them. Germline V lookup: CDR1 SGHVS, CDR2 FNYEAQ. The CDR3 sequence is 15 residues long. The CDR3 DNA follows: TGTGCCAGCAGCTACCTCGCGGACAGCAAAAACATTCAGTACTTC. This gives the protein CASSYLADSKNIQYF.

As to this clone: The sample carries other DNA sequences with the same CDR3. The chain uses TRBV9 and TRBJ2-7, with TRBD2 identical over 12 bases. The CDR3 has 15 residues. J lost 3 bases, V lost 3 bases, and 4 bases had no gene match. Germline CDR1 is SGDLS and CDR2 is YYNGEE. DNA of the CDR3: TGTGCCAGCAGCGCCGGACTAGCGGGGAGCTACGAGCAGTACTTC. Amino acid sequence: CASSAGLAGSYEQYF.

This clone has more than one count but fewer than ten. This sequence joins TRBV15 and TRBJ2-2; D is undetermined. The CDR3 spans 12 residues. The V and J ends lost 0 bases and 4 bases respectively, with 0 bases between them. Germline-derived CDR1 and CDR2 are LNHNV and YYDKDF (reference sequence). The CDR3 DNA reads TGTGCCACCAGCAGAGACACCGGGGAGCTGTTTTTT. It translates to CATSRDTGELFF. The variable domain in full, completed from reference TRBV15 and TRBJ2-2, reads DAMVIQNPRYQVTQFGKPVTLSCSQTLNHNVMYWYQQKSSQAPKLLFHYYDKDFNNEADTPDNFQSRRPNTSFCFLDIRSPGLGDTAMYLCATSRDTGELFFGEGSRLTVL.

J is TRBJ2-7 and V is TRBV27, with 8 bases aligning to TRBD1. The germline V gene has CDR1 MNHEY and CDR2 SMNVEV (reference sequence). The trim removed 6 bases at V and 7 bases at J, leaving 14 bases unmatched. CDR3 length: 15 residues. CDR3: CASSSRQGSFGEQYF. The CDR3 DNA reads TGTGCCAGCAGCTCCCGACAGGGGTCATTTGGGGAGCAGTACTTC.

This chain's CDR3 is CASSYSGPSTSYEQYF. The DNA for the CDR3 is TGTGCCAGCAGTTATTCCGGCCCTAGCACATCCTACGAGCAGTACTTC. The chain has TRBV28 and TRBJ2-7, with a tentative D call TRBD2 (5 bases). V was pared by 4 bases and J by 1 base, with 17 bases between. The germline CDR1 and CDR2 sequences are MDHEN and SYDVKM. This CDR3 comprises 16 residues.

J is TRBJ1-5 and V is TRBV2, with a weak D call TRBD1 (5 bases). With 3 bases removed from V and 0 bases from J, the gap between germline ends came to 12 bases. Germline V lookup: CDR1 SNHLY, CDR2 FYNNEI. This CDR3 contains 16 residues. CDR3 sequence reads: CASSERTPDSNQPQHF. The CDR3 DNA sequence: TGTGCCAGCAGTGAGAGGACACCTGATAGCAATCAGCCCCAGCATTTT.

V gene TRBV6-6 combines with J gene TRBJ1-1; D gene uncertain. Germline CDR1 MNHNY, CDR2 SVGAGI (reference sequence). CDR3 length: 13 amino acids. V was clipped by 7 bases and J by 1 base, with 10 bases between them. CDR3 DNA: TGTGCCAGCACACCGACTGAGAACACTGAAGCTTTCTTT. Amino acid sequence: CASTPTENTEAFF.

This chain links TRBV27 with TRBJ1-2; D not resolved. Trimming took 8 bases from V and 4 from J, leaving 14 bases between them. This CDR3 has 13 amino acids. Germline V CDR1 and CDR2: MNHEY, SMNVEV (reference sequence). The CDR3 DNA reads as TGTGCCAGCCAACCCCATAGAGCCTATGGCTACACCTTC. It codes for CASQPHRAYGYTF.

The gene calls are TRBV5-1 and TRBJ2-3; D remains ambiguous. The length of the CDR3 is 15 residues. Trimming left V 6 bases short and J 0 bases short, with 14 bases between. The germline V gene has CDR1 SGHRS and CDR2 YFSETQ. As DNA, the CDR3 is TGCGCCAGCACAACCTCGCACCCTAGCACAGATACGCAGTATTTT. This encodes CASTTSHPSTDTQYF.

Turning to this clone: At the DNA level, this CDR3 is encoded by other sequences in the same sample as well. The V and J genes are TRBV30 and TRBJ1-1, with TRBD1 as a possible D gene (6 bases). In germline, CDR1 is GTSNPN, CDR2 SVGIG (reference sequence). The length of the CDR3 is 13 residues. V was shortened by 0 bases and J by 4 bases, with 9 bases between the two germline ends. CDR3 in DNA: TGTGCCTGGAGTGTAGGGGGAGGCACTGAAGCTTTCTTT. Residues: CAWSVGGGTEAFF.

The chain's CDR3 is CASSPWTGLKETQYF. The CDR3, as DNA: TGTGCCAGCAGCCCTTGGACGGGCCTGAAGGAGACCCAGTACTTC. The chain links TRBV5-5 to TRBJ2-5; D unresolved. The CDR3 is 15 residues long. Germline V lookup: CDR1 SGHKS, CDR2 YYEKEE (reference sequence). Trimming stripped 4 bases from V and 5 bases from J, with 18 bases between.

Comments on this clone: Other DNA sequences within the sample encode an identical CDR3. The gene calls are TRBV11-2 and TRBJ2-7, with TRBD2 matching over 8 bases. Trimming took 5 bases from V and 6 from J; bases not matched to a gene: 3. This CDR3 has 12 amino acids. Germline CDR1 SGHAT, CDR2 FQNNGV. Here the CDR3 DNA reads TGTGCCAGCAGCCCCCGGGGGGGCGAGCAGTACTTC. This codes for CASSPRGGEQYF.

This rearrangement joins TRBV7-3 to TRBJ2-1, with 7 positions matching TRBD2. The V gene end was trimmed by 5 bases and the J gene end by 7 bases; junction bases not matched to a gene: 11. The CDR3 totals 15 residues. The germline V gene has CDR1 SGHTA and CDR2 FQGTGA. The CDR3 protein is CASSQRGGGLNEQFF. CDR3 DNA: TGTGCCAGCAGCCAGAGGGGCGGGGGACTTAATGAGCAGTTCTTC.